The T cell receptor beta chain described here comes from a study of T-cell reconstitution after alpha-beta-depleted transplantation in children. This clonotype was counted at least ten times. No antigen is known for it. The CDR3 covers 14 residues. Deletions cut 6 bases from V and 2 bases from J, with 16 bases between. The germline V gene encodes CDR1 DFQATT and CDR2 SNEGSKA (reference sequence). A library of TCRbeta sequences, prepared with unique molecular identifiers, was generated. TCRdb reanalysed the PCR reads using MiXCR and keeps one entry per CDR3 protein. The repertoire consists of 500,000 or so distinct CDR3 sequences, with about an eighth occurring once and the leading ten covering approximately 15%. General observations from the study: Among T cells one year after transplant, newly produced cells accounted for most counts and diversity. Surviving recipient T cells and thymic progenitors produced the high day-60 TCRbeta diversity seen in some patients. Expanded clones from the graft, numbering several hundred, reportedly supplied alpha-beta T cells about two months after transplant.

The sequence derives from a female patient aged 2-15 years who had a stem cell transplant for aplastic anemia, so the T cells may come from the graft donor. The V call is TRBV20-1, the J call TRBJ1-2; TRBD1 might be the D (5 bases). The input for sequencing was PBMCs, mostly from graft donor cells, taken 180 days after TCRalphabeta/CD19-depleted stem cell transplant. For the CDR3, the DNA is TGCAGTGCGGCCGGGGCCCAACCGAACTATGGCTACACCTTC. It specifies CSAAGAQPNYGYTF.